This TCR beta chain is from a study of cytomegalovirus exposure and HLA in healthy donors. Study as a whole: Researchers found that just over 80% of 398 genotyped donors fell within the Caucasian-associated ancestry cluster. Study conclusions and caveats: Some public TCRs appeared in many individuals, while most sequences were rare.

About this clone itself: Its cognate antigen is unknown.

CDR1 LNHNV and CDR2 YYDKDF come from the germline V gene (reference sequence). V was pared by 0 bases and J by 8 bases, with 4 bases between. CDR3 length: 12 amino acids. Primers for the PCR totalled 60 Vbeta and 13 Jbeta. The assay was immunoSEQ multiplex PCR, and TCRdb's table has in-frame clones only and misses some. The top ten hold 12% to 15% of the sample, which has about 200,000 clones, approximately 80% seen once. The sequenced sample consisted of PBMCs. This TCR came from a woman aged 25 to 39 in good health and CMV-seropositive. V and J are TRBV15 and TRBJ2-2; D is unresolved. The CDR3 loop is CATSRDQGELFF. For the CDR3, the DNA is TGTGCCACCAGCAGAGATCAGGGGGAGCTGTTTTTT.